This T cell receptor beta chain was sequenced for a study of CD4 T cells in relation to SARS-CoV-2 and coronaviruses (dated by TCRdb to about 2021). With respect to the entire study: In the ViraFEST assay, PBMCs were cultured with antigen for roughly 11 days, after which TCR beta CDR3s were sequenced to identify antigen-specific clonal expansions. The negative reference condition was either a culture with an HIV-1 Nef peptide pool or a culture with no peptide. Expansion assays from other donors in the study were sequenced with a different, Illumina-based TCR-beta assay. Shared crossreactive spike epitopes were mapped to their HLA restriction using patient-derived lymphoblastoid cell lines. At the level of individual TCR clonotypes, the study evaluated whether memory CD4+ T cells crossreact between the spike proteins of SARS-CoV-2 and those of common cold coronaviruses. The Adaptive Biotechnologies TCR-sequencing kit was used for samples from three pre-COVID donors and for the naive versus memory experiments, whereas the other data were Illumina-based.

Broader findings and caveats from the paper: Memory CD4+ clonotypes crossrecognizing SARS-CoV-2 and at least one common cold coronavirus spike were found in around three fifths of donors. The study was constrained by small numbers of patients and of tested TCRs. Since the crossreactivity analysis centred on spike protein, crossreactivity against other viral proteins was not assessed. Compared with monoreactive clones, crossreactive clones had significantly weaker SARS-CoV-2-driven expansion, a result consistent with antigenic imprinting. Pre-pandemic and post-infection samples were not both contributed by any donor, so tracing of the source of pre-existing responses was limited.

To note about this clone: Its target antigen remains unknown. Qualities for individual bases were not recorded, and no much larger clone is one base off.

Trimming at the junction amounts to 5 bases on V and 2 bases on J, and the germline ends lie 5 bases apart. CDR3 length: 12 amino acids, cysteine to phenylalanine. Kept here is only the CDR3 DNA, which spans 36 bases and is read in frame from base 1. CDR1 MNHEY and CDR2 SVGAGI are derived from the germline V gene. Libraries came from the immunoSEQ multiplex PCR assay. The authors' pipeline ran thus. During preprocessing, nonproductive sequences were removed, as were CDR3s that did not start with C, did not end with F or W, or were shorter than 7 amino acids. The MANAFEST web app was used to call antigen-specific clonotypes on the basis of expansion compared with the reference and with other culture wells. A clone counted as positive if significantly expanded in 2 of 3 replicate wells versus the reference culture at FDR below 0.05. To be called positive, a clone also had to show significant expansion compared with every other tandem well and an odds ratio greater than 5. Pairwise Levenshtein distance, computed with the stringdist R package after three terminal residues were trimmed from each end, was used as the measure of CDR3 homology. TCRdb re-hosts the immuneACCESS table, in-frame sequences only. Its copies lack some clones; in the studies checked, an unresolved V gene accounts for under half of them, and the cause for the rest is not known. Clonal size and the V and J genes are those of that table, whereas D and trimming came from the DNA. For this sample there are 9,000 to 13,000 clones; around 83% appear just once. The top ten clonotypes cover approximately 24% of the sample.

CD4+ T cells from unexposed donors were collected before the COVID-19 pandemic (2011-2018). Following 10 days of culture, the EasySep CD4+ T cell isolation kit was used to isolate CD4+ T cells. As far as cell numbers permitted, CD4+ T cells from unexposed donors were tested for reactivity against SARS-CoV-2 S and N as well as four spike pools from common cold coronaviruses. Each well received about 1.9 million PBMCs, cultured in IMDM supplemented with approximately 5.2% human AB serum and 9.5 to 10 IU/ml IL-2. Half of the culture medium was replaced with fresh IL-2-containing medium on days 3 and 7. Each peptide culture condition was generally run in triplicate replicate wells. Leukapheresis product for the unexposed donors was purchased commercially. PBMCs were isolated from leukapheresis product or whole blood by Ficoll-Paque PLUS gradient centrifugation. PBMCs were either used fresh in the expansion assay or cryopreserved at -140 degrees C. The QIAamp Micro DNA Kit was used to extract genomic DNA from the CD4+ T cells.

This sequence uses TRBV6-5 and TRBJ2-3; the D gene identity is not certain. This receptor was obtained from a human donor in good health. Material: CD4+ T cells from PBMCs, cultured in vitro. The CDR3 region reads CASSQNTDTQYF. The sequenced DNA is TGTGCCAGCAGTCAAAACACAGATACGCAGTATTTT.